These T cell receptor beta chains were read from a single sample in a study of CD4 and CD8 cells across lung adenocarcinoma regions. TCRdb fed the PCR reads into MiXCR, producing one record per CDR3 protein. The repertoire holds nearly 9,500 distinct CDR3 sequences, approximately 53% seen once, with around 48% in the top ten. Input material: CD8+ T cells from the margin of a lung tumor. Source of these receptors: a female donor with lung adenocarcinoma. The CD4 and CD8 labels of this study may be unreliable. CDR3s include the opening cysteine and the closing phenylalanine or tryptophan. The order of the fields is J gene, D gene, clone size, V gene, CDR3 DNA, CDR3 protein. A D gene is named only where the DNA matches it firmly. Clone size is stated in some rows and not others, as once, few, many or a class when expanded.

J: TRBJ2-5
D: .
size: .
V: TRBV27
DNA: TGTGCCAGCGGGGGAAAGGGAGGCCGGGGCCAAGAGACCCAGTACTTC
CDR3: CASGGKGGRGQETQYF

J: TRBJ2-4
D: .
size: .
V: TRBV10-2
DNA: TGCGCCAGCAGGAGGCAGGGAAGCACAGACATTCAGTACTTT
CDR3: CASRRQGSTDIQYF

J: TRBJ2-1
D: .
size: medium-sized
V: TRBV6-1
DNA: TGTGCCAGCAGCTGGGGAAGCACCTACAATGAGCAGTTCTTC
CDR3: CASSWGSTYNEQFF

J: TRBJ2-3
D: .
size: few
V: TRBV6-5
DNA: TGTGCCAGCAGTAACTGGGCGGATACGCAGTATTTT
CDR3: CASSNWADTQYF

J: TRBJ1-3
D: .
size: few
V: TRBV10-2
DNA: TGCGCCAGCAGTGAGCGGGGGGCGTTTCCCATATATTTT
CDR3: CASSERGAFPIYF

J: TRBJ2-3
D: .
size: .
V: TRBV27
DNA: TGTGCCAGGGGTCCGGGGGTCCGTTACAAAGATACGCAGTATTTC
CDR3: CARGPGVRYKDTQYF

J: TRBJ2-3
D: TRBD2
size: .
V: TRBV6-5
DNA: TGTGCCAGCAGTTACCTAAAACGGGGGAGGGGAGGCACAGGTGCGCAGTTTTTT
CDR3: CASSYLKRGRGGTGAQFF

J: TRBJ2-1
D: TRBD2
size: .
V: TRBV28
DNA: TGTGCCAGCAGTCGACTAGCGGGAGGAGGAAACAATGAGCAGTTCTTC
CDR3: CASSRLAGGGNNEQFF

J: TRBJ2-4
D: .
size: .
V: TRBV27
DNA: TGTGCCAGCAGAAAACAAGGGCTCTGTAACCAAAACATTCAGTACTTC
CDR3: CASRKQGLCNQNIQYF

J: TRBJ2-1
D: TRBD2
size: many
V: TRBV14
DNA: TGTGCCAGCAAATGGTCCAGCGGGAGGAGTAATGAGCAGTTCTTC
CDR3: CASKWSSGRSNEQFF

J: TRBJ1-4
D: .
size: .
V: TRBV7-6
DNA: TGTGCCAGCAGCCTCTCGGGGCGACCAACTAATGAAAAACTGTTTTTT
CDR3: CASSLSGRPTNEKLFF

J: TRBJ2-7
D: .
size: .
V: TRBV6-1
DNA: TGTGCCAGCAGTGAAGCGTCCTCCTACGAGCAGTACTTC
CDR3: CASSEASSYEQYF

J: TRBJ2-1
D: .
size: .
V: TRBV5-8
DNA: TGTGCCAGCAGCTCTGCCACAGAGCAGTTCTTC
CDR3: CASSSATEQFF

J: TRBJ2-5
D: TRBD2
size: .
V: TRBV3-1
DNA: TGTGCCAGCAGCTCTTTCACTTTAGCGGGACAAGAGACCCAGTACTTC
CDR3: CASSSFTLAGQETQYF

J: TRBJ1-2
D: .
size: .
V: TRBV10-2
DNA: TGCGCCAGCAGTGAGTCGTCAGTCCCCGGCTACACCTTC
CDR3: CASSESSVPGYTF

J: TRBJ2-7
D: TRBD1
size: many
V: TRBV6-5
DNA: TGTGCCAGCAGTTACGGTAGGGGGCGAGTTGACGAGCAGTACTTC
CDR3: CASSYGRGRVDEQYF

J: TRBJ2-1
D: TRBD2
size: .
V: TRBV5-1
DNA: TGCGCCAGCAGCTTACTAGCGGGAGGTTTCAATGAGCAGTTCTTC
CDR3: CASSLLAGGFNEQFF

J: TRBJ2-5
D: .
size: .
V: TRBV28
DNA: TGTGCCAGCAGTTTTTTCGTCGAGGCGCAGTACTTC
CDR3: CASSFFVEAQYF

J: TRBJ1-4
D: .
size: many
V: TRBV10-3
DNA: TGTGCCAACAGTGAGGGGGTATTCGAAGAAAAACTGTTTTTT
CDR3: CANSEGVFEEKLFF

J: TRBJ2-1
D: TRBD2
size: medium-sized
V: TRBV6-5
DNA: TGTGCCAGCAGTTACCGGGGGGGGGGAAAGGGGAACAATGAGCAGTTCTTC
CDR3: CASSYRGGGKGNNEQFF

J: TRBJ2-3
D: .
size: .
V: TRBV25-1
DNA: TGTGCCAGCAGTGAATACGCAGCCACAGAGGCGCAGTATTTT
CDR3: CASSEYAATEAQYF

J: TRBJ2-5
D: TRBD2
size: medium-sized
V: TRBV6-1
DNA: TGTGCCAGCAGTGAAGTTGGGGCTAGCGGGAGATTAGAGACCCAGTACTTC
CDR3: CASSEVGASGRLETQYF

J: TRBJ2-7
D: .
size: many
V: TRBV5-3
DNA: TGTGCCAGAAGCTTGGCTTACGAGCAGTACTTC
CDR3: CARSLAYEQYF

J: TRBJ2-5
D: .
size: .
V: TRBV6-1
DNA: TGTGCCAGCAGGGTGGGGACCGGGGGCCGGGATCCAGATACCCAGTACTTC
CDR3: CASRVGTGGRDPDTQYF

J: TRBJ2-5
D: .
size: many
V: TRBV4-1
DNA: TGCGCCAGCAGCCCCTATACAGGGAGTAGGGGACAAGAGACCCAGTACTTC
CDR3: CASSPYTGSRGQETQYF

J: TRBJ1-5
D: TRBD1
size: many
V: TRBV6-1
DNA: TGTGCCAGCAGTGTTAGTCGGGGACAGGGCAATCAGCCCCAGCATTTT
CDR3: CASSVSRGQGNQPQHF

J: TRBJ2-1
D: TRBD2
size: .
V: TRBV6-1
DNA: TGTGCCAGCAGTGAACGGACTAGCGGGAGGGATGAGCAGTTCTTC
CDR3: CASSERTSGRDEQFF

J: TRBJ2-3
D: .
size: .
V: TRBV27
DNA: TGTGCCAGCAGTTTGGGACCGAAGGATACGCAGTATTTT
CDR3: CASSLGPKDTQYF

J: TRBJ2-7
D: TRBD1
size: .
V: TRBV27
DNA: TGTGCCAGCAGATTCGGGGCAGGGGGCTACGAGCAGTACTTC
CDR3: CASRFGAGGYEQYF

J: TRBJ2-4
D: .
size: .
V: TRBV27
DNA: TGTGCCAGCAGAGGGTTTGTGGCAAACATTCTGTACTTC
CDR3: CASRGFVANILYF

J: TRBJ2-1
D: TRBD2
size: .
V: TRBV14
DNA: TGTGCCAGCAGTCCCGGGACTAGCGGGAGGAGGAATGAGCAGTTCTTC
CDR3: CASSPGTSGRRNEQFF

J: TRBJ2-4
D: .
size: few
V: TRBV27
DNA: TGTGCCAGCAGTCTCCGGTTACTTGAGACTCAGTACTTC
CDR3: CASSLRLLETQYF

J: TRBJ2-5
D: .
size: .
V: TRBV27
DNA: TGTGCCAGCAGTTTTCGGGTAGCGGCCCAAGAGACCCAGTACTTC
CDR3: CASSFRVAAQETQYF

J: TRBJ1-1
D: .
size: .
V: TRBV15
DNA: TGTGCCACCAGCAGAGGTGGGGGGGGAGGCACTGAAGCTTTCTTT
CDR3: CATSRGGGGGTEAFF

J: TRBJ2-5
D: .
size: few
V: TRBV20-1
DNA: TGCAGTGCTAGACCGACCCGAGCGGGCCCAAAAGAGACCCAGTACTTC
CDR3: CSARPTRAGPKETQYF

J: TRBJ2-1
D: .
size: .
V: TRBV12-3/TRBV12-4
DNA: TGTGCCAGCAGTTTTAATACAGATGAGCAGTTCTTC
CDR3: CASSFNTDEQFF

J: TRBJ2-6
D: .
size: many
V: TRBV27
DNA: TGTGCCAGCAGGAAAACTGGGGCCAACGTCCTGACTTTC
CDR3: CASRKTGANVLTF

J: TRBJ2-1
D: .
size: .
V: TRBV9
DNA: TGTGCCAGCAGCGTACATGCAGGGGGGGTCAATGAGCAGTTCTTC
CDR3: CASSVHAGGVNEQFF

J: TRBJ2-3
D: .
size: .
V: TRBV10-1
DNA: TGCGCCGGCAAGGGGAGGCAAGACACAGACATGCAGTACTTT
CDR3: CAGKGRQDTDMQYF

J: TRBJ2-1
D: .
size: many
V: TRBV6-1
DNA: TGTGCCAGCAGTGAATCGGCTTCTTCCTACAATGAGCAGTTCTTC
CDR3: CASSESASSYNEQFF

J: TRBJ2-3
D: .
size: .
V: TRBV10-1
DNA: TGCGCCACGGGGCGGGGAGACAAAAATACGCAGTATTTC
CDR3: CATGRGDKNTQYF

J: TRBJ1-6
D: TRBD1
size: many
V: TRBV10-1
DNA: TGCGCCAGCAGCGGACAGGGAAATTCACCCCTCCACTTT
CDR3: CASSGQGNSPLHF

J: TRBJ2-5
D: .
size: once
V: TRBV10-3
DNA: TGTGCGGGGATAGGGGGTTCAGGGCAAGAGACCCAGTACTTC
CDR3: CAGIGGSGQETQYF

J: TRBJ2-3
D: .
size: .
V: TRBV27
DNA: TGTGCGGGCAGTTGCGACAGTGTCCAAGAGACGCAGTACTTT
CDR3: CAGSCDSVQETQYF

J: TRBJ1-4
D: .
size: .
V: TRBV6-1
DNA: TGTGCCAGCCTAGGGCCTCCGTCTGAAAAACTGTTTTTT
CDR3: CASLGPPSEKLFF

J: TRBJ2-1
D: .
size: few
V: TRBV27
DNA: TGTGCCAGCAGGGCCCCCGGGGGTGCGTACAATGAGCAGTTCTTC
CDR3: CASRAPGGAYNEQFF

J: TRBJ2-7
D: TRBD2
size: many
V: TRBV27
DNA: TGTGCCAGCCGGGACTATACTAGGAGCTCCTACGAGCAGTACTTC
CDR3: CASRDYTRSSYEQYF

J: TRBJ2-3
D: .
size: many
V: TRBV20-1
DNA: TGCAGTGCTAGTGGTTTGCTAGATACGCAGTATTTT
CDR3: CSASGLLDTQYF

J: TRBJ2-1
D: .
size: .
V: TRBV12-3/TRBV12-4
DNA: TGTGCCAGCAGAACCGGCACTAATCCAACGGAGCAGTTCTTC
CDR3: CASRTGTNPTEQFF

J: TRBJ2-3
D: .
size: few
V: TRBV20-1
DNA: TGCAGTGCTAGTAATTTAGGCAGAGATACGCAGTATTTT
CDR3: CSASNLGRDTQYF

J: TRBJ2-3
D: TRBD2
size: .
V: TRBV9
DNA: TGTGCCAGCAGCCTTCGGGGGGACTACCAACCCACAGATACGCAGTATTTT
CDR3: CASSLRGDYQPTDTQYF

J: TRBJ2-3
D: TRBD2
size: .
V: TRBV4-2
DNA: TGTGCCAGCAGCCGGGTAACCGTTGGGACTAGCGTAGGACTAGATACGCAGTATTTT
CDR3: CASSRVTVGTSVGLDTQYF

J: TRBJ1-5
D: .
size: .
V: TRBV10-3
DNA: TGTGCCACCGGTGACAGAAATCAGCCCCAGCATTTT
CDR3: CATGDRNQPQHF